The present T cell receptor (beta chain) was sequenced within a study of beta chain features in type 1 diabetes. This clone was seen only once. Its antigen is not known. Sequencing targeted expressed TCRB transcripts, as all isolated RNA had been reverse transcribed. Only in-frame clones appear in the TCRdb table, and some are missing; sequencing was by immunoSEQ multiplex PCR. The sample includes roughly 730,000 clones, 10% to 15% of them seen just once. CD45RO/CCR7/CD25/CD127/CD95/CD27 sorting isolated CD4+ naive, central memory, regulatory and stem cell-like memory cells. Study-wide points: Across all four CD4+ subsets, people with type 1 diabetes showed modestly shorter TCRB CDR3s.

The sequenced material came from naive CD4+ T cells from blood. The clonotype was recovered from a man between 18 and 29 years old with type 1 diabetes.

Written as DNA, the CDR3 is TGTGCCAGCAGTTTCACAGGGGGGCGGGCAGAGACCCAGTACTTC. It specifies CASSFTGGRAETQYF. The chain combines TRBV28 with TRBJ2-5, with TRBD1 matching 8 bases. The J segment lost 4 bases and the V segment lost 3 bases, leaving 7 bases of the junction unmatched. This CDR3 is built from 15 residues. CDR1 is MDHEN and CDR2 is SYDVKM in the germline V gene.